This TCR beta chain stems from a study of blood T cell repertoires in COVID-19. The CDR3 sequence is 15 residues long. Per germline, CDR1 SGHAT and CDR2 FQNNGV. V was trimmed by 5 bases and J by 0 bases, leaving 13 bases between them. Produced via immunoSEQ multiplex PCR; TCRdb's table is partial and in-frame only. The profile shows hundreds of thousands of clones, roughly 85% of them singletons. This clonotype was obtained from a woman aged 45-59 years with acute COVID-19. V gene TRBV11-2 combines with J gene TRBJ1-1; possibly TRBD1 for D (5 bases). The sequenced sample was PBMCs or T cells enriched from blood (not recorded which). CDR3 DNA: TGTGCCAGCAGCCCGCAACAGGTTCTGAACACTGAAGCTTTCTTT. It encodes CASSPQQVLNTEAFF.